Each of the 32 T cell receptor beta chains below was sequenced from the same sample in a study of cytomegalovirus exposure and HLA in healthy donors. PCR primers comprised 60 Vbeta and 13 Jbeta primers. TCRdb's table, derived via immunoSEQ multiplex PCR, lists solely in-frame clones and lacks some. Among about 180,000 clones listed, 82% were seen once. The source material was PBMCs. The receptors shown here come from a middle-aged man in good health and CMV-seronegative.

V usage is TRBV11-3 and J usage is TRBJ2-1, with 11 positions matching TRBD2. This CDR3 is 14 amino acids long. CDR1 is SGHNT and CDR2 is YENEEA in the germline V gene. J was trimmed by 12 bases and V by 5 bases; bases with no gene match: 9. The CDR3: CASSISSGRAGQFF. The DNA of the CDR3 is TGTGCCAGCAGCATAAGTAGCGGGAGGGCCGGGCAGTTCTTC.

The rearrangement joins TRBV2 to TRBJ1-2, with D hard to call. Between the trimmed V and J ends, which lost 10 bases and 2 bases, there was a span of 17 bases. Germline V gives CDR1 SNHLY, CDR2 FYNNEI. The CDR3 extends over 14 amino acids. The CDR3 loop reads CAISRGGSNYGYTF. The CDR3 bases are TGTGCCATCTCACGGGGAGGGTCGAACTATGGCTACACCTTC.

The genes are TRBV4-3 and TRBJ2-4; 10 bases fit TRBD2. Germline trimming cut 0 bases from V and 12 bases from J; bases unmatched to any gene: 11. The CDR3 is 16 amino acids. Germline V gene sequence: CDR1 LGHNA, CDR2 YSLEER. DNA of the CDR3: TGCGCCAGCAGCCAAGACATAGCGGGGGGCCGTCCGGCTCAGTACTTC. Translated: CASSQDIAGGRPAQYF.

This chain joins TRBV7-9 and TRBJ1-1; the D gene is possibly TRBD1 (5 bases). This CDR3 has 14 amino acids. Germline V gene sequence: CDR1 SEHNR, CDR2 FQNEAQ (reference sequence). The germline V and J ends were trimmed by 5 bases and 3 bases, with 13 bases remaining between them. CDR3 amino acids: CASSGTGGDTEAFF. The CDR3 bases are TGTGCCAGCAGCGGTACCGGGGGTGACACTGAAGCTTTCTTT.

V and J are TRBV19 and TRBJ1-5, with D possibly being TRBD1 (6 bases). This CDR3 has 17 residues. Germline CDR1 reads LNHDA; CDR2 reads SQIVND (reference sequence). V was trimmed by 6 bases and J by 0 bases, leaving 18 bases between them. The DNA for the CDR3 is TGTGCCAGTAGGCAGCTTAGGGGGAGCTATAGCAATCAGCCCCAGCATTTT. This translates into CASRQLRGSYSNQPQHF.

V and J are TRBV7-8 and TRBJ2-1; 7 bases agree with TRBD1. The germline V gene encodes CDR1 SGHVS and CDR2 FQNEAQ. V trimming: 3 bases; J trimming: 3 bases; junction bases outside the gene matches: 5. There are 15 residues in the CDR3. CDR3 in amino acids: CASSFRAGGYNEQFF. The DNA for the CDR3 is TGTGCCAGCAGCTTTCGGGCAGGGGGCTACAATGAGCAGTTCTTC.

This clone was observed a handful of times. The chain employs TRBV19 and TRBJ2-1, with TRBD1 matching over 9 bases. This CDR3 is 14 amino acids long. The V gene's germline CDR1 is LNHDA and CDR2 SQIVND (reference sequence). Germline trimming cut 6 bases from V and 9 bases from J; bases unmatched to any gene: 9. DNA for the CDR3: TGTGCCAGTAGCGGGGACAGGGTCTCAAGTGAGCAGTTCTTC. Its translation is CASSGDRVSSEQFF.

This clone occurred once. The chain links TRBV4-3 to TRBJ1-6; 7 positions match TRBD1. The CDR3 runs to 16 residues. The V and J ends lost 0 bases and 7 bases, in that order; junction bases with no gene match: 6. The germline gives CDR1 LGHNA, CDR2 YSLEER. The DNA for the CDR3 is TGCGCCAGCAGCCAAGATCAGACAGGGAGGAATTCACCCCTCCACTTT. Protein: CASSQDQTGRNSPLHF.

The CDR3 DNA sequence: TGTGCCAGCAGCTTATCGGGACAGGGGGTCGGCTACACCTTC. This encodes CASSLSGQGVGYTF. The gene calls are TRBV7-3 and TRBJ1-2, with TRBD1 matching over 11 bases. The ends lost 2 bases at V and 8 bases at J; junction bases unmatched: 4. Germline CDR1 and CDR2: SGHTA and FQGTGA. The CDR3 sequence is 14 residues long.

This chain connects TRBV7-9 to TRBJ2-7; 9 positions agree with TRBD1. CDR1 and CDR2 (germline): SEHNR, FQNEAQ (reference sequence). Unmatched junction bases numbered 5, after V lost 5 bases and J lost 3 bases. This CDR3 region has 14 residues. The CDR3 is CASSPTGGYYEQYF. The CDR3 nucleotides read TGTGCCAGCAGCCCGACAGGGGGTTACTACGAGCAGTACTTC.

The chain recombines TRBV5-1 with TRBJ1-5; D unclear. CDR3 size: 15 residues. Germline lookup yields CDR1 SGHRS and CDR2 YFSETQ. V was clipped by 2 bases and J by 4 bases, with 13 bases between them. CDR3 DNA sequence: TGCGCCAGCAGCTTAGAGGGAGGCTGGAATCAGCCCCAGCATTTT. Translation gives CASSLEGGWNQPQHF.

This clone was observed a handful of times. DNA for the CDR3: TGTGCCAGGAAGCGGACGCCTAGTCGGGACGAGCAGTACTTC. It translates to CARKRTPSRDEQYF. V is TRBV6-4 and J is TRBJ2-7, with a tentative D call TRBD2 (5 bases). Trimming stripped 9 bases from V and 5 bases from J, with 20 bases between. CDR1 is MRHNA and CDR2 is SNTAGT in the germline V gene. This CDR3 is built from 14 residues.

The rearrangement uses TRBV7-9 and TRBJ1-1; D is undetermined. Trimming removed 3 bases from V and 7 bases from J, with 12 bases in between. The CDR3 covers 13 residues. Germline V CDR1 and CDR2: SEHNR, FQNEAQ (reference sequence). The CDR3 protein is CASSLDLSGEAFF. The CDR3 nucleotides are TGTGCCAGCAGCTTGGATCTAAGCGGTGAAGCTTTCTTT.

The V and J genes are TRBV2 and TRBJ1-1; 7 positions agree with TRBD1. V lost 5 bases and J lost 10; bases outside the gene matches: 13. This CDR3 is 14 amino acids long. Germline V gives CDR1 SNHLY, CDR2 FYNNEI. DNA of the CDR3: TGTGCCAGCAGTCCTACGGGACAGAATTCAAGAGCTTTCTTT. This gives the protein CASSPTGQNSRAFF.

This chain links TRBV29-1 with TRBJ2-5; 8 nucleotides line up with TRBD1. The CDR3 consists of 15 residues. Germline trimming cut 5 bases from V and 5 bases from J; bases unmatched to any gene: 13. From germline, CDR1 is SQVTM and CDR2 ANQGSEA. DNA of the CDR3: TGCAGCGTTTCCATCCCCGGACAGGGCGACGAGACCCAGTACTTC. Its translation: CSVSIPGQGDETQYF.

V and J are TRBV18 and TRBJ2-7; tentative D call: TRBD1 (6 bases). This CDR3 spans 13 amino acids. Trimming took off 3 bases at V and 3 bases at J, with 9 bases between the two ends. CDR1 and CDR2 from the germline V gene are KGHSH and LQKENI. This CDR3 is CASSPGQYYEQYF. Here the CDR3 DNA reads TGTGCCAGCTCACCCGGACAGTACTACGAGCAGTACTTC.

This clone was counted once. The chain is built from TRBV19 and TRBJ2-7; TRBD2 is a possible D gene (5 bases). Looked up from germline, CDR1 is LNHDA and CDR2 is SQIVND (reference sequence). This CDR3 is 17 amino acids long. The germline V and J ends were trimmed by 6 bases and 0 bases, with 21 bases remaining between them. The CDR3 DNA follows: TGTGCCAGTAGACCGGACTCCAGGATTACCAGCTCCTACGAGCAGTACTTC. Its protein product is CASRPDSRITSSYEQYF.

CDR3 residues: CASSLNPGREGMNTEAFF. CDR3 DNA: TGTGCCAGCAGCTTAAACCCCGGCAGGGAGGGTATGAACACTGAAGCTTTCTTT. The chain carries TRBV7-6 and TRBJ1-1; tentative D call: TRBD1 (5 bases). CDR1 and CDR2 from the germline V gene are SGHVS and FNYEAQ. Trimming took 2 bases from V and 0 from J, leaving 19 bases between them. The CDR3 contains 18 residues. The complete variable domain, with remaining parts taken from reference TRBV7-6 and TRBJ1-1, reads GAGVSQSPRYKVTKRGQDVALRCDPISGHVSLYWYRQALGQGPEFLTYFNYEAQQDKSGLPNDRFSAERPEGSISTLTIQRTEQRDSAMYRCASSLNPGREGMNTEAFFGQGTRLTVV.

The rearrangement links TRBV11-2 to TRBJ1-6; D is ambiguous. The CDR3 totals 16 residues. CDR1 is SGHAT, CDR2 FQNNGV, per germline. The V and J ends lost 6 bases and 2 bases respectively, with 14 bases between them. The CDR3 DNA follows: TGTGCCAGCAGTCCGACCCGGAGCCCCTATAATTCACCCCTCCACTTT. This translates into CASSPTRSPYNSPLHF.

This chain joins TRBV4-1 and TRBJ2-3; 12 nucleotides match TRBD2. The CDR3 runs 17 residues. V shed 3 bases, J shed 1 base, and the junction held 5 bases outside the gene matches. CDR1 and CDR2 (germline): MGHRA, YSYEKL. This CDR3 reads CASSQRTSGERTDTQYF. CDR3 bases: TGCGCCAGCAGCCAGAGGACTAGCGGGGAGCGCACAGATACGCAGTATTTT.

The rearrangement links TRBV5-4 to TRBJ2-1, with 9 bases lining up with TRBD2. The CDR3 contains 17 residues. V lost 1 base to trimming and J lost 4 bases; unmatched junction nucleotides: 9. The germline gives CDR1 SGHNT, CDR2 YYREEE (reference sequence). CDR3 sequence: CASSLQVGLAGYNEQFF. DNA of the CDR3: TGTGCCAGCAGCTTGCAAGTAGGGCTAGCGGGGTACAATGAGCAGTTCTTC.

The rearrangement joins TRBV13 to TRBJ2-7, with D perhaps TRBD1 (6 bases). This CDR3 spans 13 amino acids. Trimming stripped 3 bases from V and 4 bases from J, with 10 bases between. Germline V lookup: CDR1 PRHDT, CDR2 FYEKMQ (reference sequence). The CDR3 region has the DNA TGTGCCAGCAGCTTTACAGGGACATACGAGCAGTACTTC. Its translation: CASSFTGTYEQYF.

The V gene is TRBV9, the J gene TRBJ1-2; the D is unclear. CDR3 size: 17 residues. Germline lookup yields CDR1 SGDLS and CDR2 YYNGEE. Trimming left V 4 bases short and J 4 bases short, with 23 bases between. The CDR3 DNA follows: TGTGCCAGCAGCCCTAATGAGGGCCGTGCTCTCACCTATGGCTACACCTTC. As protein: CASSPNEGRALTYGYTF.

This clone was counted between two and nine times. V and J are TRBV4-3 and TRBJ2-2; D possibly corresponds to TRBD2 (6 bases). The CDR3 runs 19 residues. V was trimmed by 1 base and J by 6 bases, leaving 24 bases between them. Per the germline V gene, CDR1 is LGHNA and CDR2 is YSLEER. The CDR3 region has the DNA TGCGCCAGCAGCCAAGTGGGCGTAAAACCGGGACTCCAACCCGGGGAGCTGTTTTTT. It codes for CASSQVGVKPGLQPGELFF.

This chain uses TRBV28 with TRBJ2-1, with 8 nucleotides matching TRBD2. This CDR3 is 16 amino acids long. Germline CDR1 MDHEN, CDR2 SYDVKM. With V trimmed by 7 bases and J by 4 bases, 12 bases remained unmatched. The chain's CDR3 is CASKTAETSAYNEQFF. The DNA for the CDR3 is TGTGCCAGCAAAACTGCCGAGACTAGCGCTTACAATGAGCAGTTCTTC.

V gene TRBV6-5 combines with J gene TRBJ2-5, with 9 positions matching TRBD2. The closer fit of TRBJ2-7 to the DNA end suggests the J call may be wrong. The CDR3 is 14 amino acids. Germline V lookup: CDR1 MNHEY, CDR2 SVGAGI. The CDR3 spells CASGVAGDSYEQYF. Written as DNA, the CDR3 is TGTGCCAGCGGGGTAGCGGGAGACTCCTACGAGCAGTACTTC.

This sequence joins TRBV19 and TRBJ1-4; D is ambiguous. The CDR3 covers 14 residues. The ends were cut back, 5 bases at V and 6 bases at J, with 13 bases in the middle. From germline, CDR1 is LNHDA and CDR2 SQIVND (reference sequence). The CDR3 DNA is TGTGCCAGTAGTTTAGGTCCCCGGGATGAAAAACTGTTTTTT. Translating it yields CASSLGPRDEKLFF.

The chain employs TRBV2 and TRBJ2-1, with TRBD1 matching over 10 bases. The CDR3 is made up of 15 amino acids. Unmatched junction bases numbered 9, after V lost 4 bases and J lost 9 bases. Germline loops: CDR1 SNHLY, CDR2 FYNNEI. CDR3 nucleotides: TGTGCCAGCAGTGGGAGACAGGGGGCATTAGGTGAGCAGTTCTTC. It yields the protein CASSGRQGALGEQFF. The variable domain in full, with the rest retrieved from reference TRBV2 and TRBJ2-1, is EPEVTQTPSHQVTQMGQEVILRCVPISNHLYFYWYRQILGQKVEFLVSFYNNEISEKSEIFDDQFSVERPDGSNFTLKIRSTKLEDSAMYFCASSGRQGALGEQFFGPGTRLTVL.

This chain joins TRBV19 and TRBJ1-1; 9 bases align to TRBD1. Germline lookup yields CDR1 LNHDA and CDR2 SQIVND (reference sequence). J was trimmed by 5 bases and V by 7 bases; bases with no gene match: 8. This CDR3 region has 14 residues. The CDR3 DNA follows: TGTGCCAGTAAATACAGGGGGCGAGGAACTGAAGCTTTCTTT. The encoded protein is CASKYRGRGTEAFF.

The V and J genes are TRBV28 and TRBJ2-2; D is uncertain. This CDR3 is built from 16 residues. V dropped 3 bases and J dropped 0 bases, with 11 bases sitting between them. Germline CDR1 reads MDHEN; CDR2 reads SYDVKM. CDR3 amino acids: CASSLSSTSNTGELFF. In nucleotides, the CDR3 is TGTGCCAGCAGTTTGAGTTCGACTTCGAACACCGGGGAGCTGTTTTTT.

The chain couples TRBV6-1 to TRBJ1-1; a weak D match, TRBD1 (5 bases). Trimming left V 6 bases short and J 1 base short, with 9 bases between. Germline V lookup: CDR1 MNHNS, CDR2 SASEGT. This CDR3 contains 13 residues. The CDR3: CASSWGGNTEAFF. The CDR3 DNA sequence: TGTGCCAGCAGCTGGGGGGGGAACACTGAAGCTTTCTTT.

The J gene is TRBJ1-4, the V gene TRBV19; D remains unclear. CDR1 and CDR2 (germline): LNHDA, SQIVND (reference sequence). CDR3 length: 14 residues. V dropped 8 bases and J dropped 8 bases, with 18 bases sitting between them. CDR3 nucleotide sequence: TGTGCCAGTGGAGGCCCACGGTACGACGAAAAACTGTTTTTT. Its protein product is CASGGPRYDEKLFF.